A selection of T cell receptor beta chains follows, all from one sample in a study of blood T cell repertoires in COVID-19. Produced via immunoSEQ multiplex PCR; TCRdb's table is partial and in-frame only. The sample carries over 150,000 clones, 80% to 85% recorded once. The source material was PBMCs or T cells enriched from blood (not recorded which). These receptors came from a middle-aged man who had recovered from COVID-19. Both conserved end residues are part of each CDR3. A D gene is named only where the DNA matches it firmly. The size field is filled for only some rows; it gives once, few, many or a size class.

size	J	V	D	DNA	CDR3
.	TRBJ1-2	TRBV2	TRBD1	TGTGCCAGCAGACAAGGACAGGGCCCTAACTATGGCTACACCTTC	CASRQGQGPNYGYTF
.	TRBJ1-4	TRBV3-1/TRBV3-2	.	TGTGCCAGCAGCCCGACGACGGGGGGCGGCACTAATGAAAAACTGTTTTTT	CASSPTTGGGTNEKLFF
.	TRBJ2-1	TRBV19	TRBD1	TGTGCCAGTAGTATTCTGGGGACAGGGAGGGTAAATGAGCAGTTCTTC	CASSILGTGRVNEQFF
.	TRBJ1-1	TRBV7-7	TRBD1	TGTGCTAGCAGCTCCGACAGGGACACTGAAGCTTTCTTT	CASSSDRDTEAFF
.	TRBJ1-1	TRBV19	.	TGTGCCAGTATTTCCCCGGGGGGTAGTACTGAAGCTTTCTTT	CASISPGGSTEAFF
.	TRBJ2-1	TRBV11-2	TRBD2	TGTGCCAGCAGCTTAGGGCCGGGGGGCTCCTACAATGAGCAGTTCTTC	CASSLGPGGSYNEQFF
.	TRBJ2-7	TRBV27	TRBD2	TGTGCCAGCAGTTCTCGTCCTAGCGGGGACCCAGGCCACGAGCAGTACTTC	CASSSRPSGDPGHEQYF
few	TRBJ2-2	TRBV11-2	.	TGTGCCAGCAGCTTAATGGCGGTCACCGGGGAGCTGTTTTTT	CASSLMAVTGELFF
.	TRBJ1-5	TRBV6-5	TRBD1	TGTGCCAGCAGGGACAGGCCGATCAATCAGCCCCAGCATTTT	CASRDRPINQPQHF
.	TRBJ2-3	TRBV6-2/TRBV6-3	TRBD2	TGTGCCAGCAGTTACCTACTAGCGGGGGCCCTCACAGATACGCAGTATTTT	CASSYLLAGALTDTQYF
.	TRBJ1-1	TRBV10-1	.	TGCGCCAGCAGGAAGGGGGCTGAAGCTTTCTTT	CASRKGAEAFF
.	TRBJ2-1	TRBV12-3/TRBV12-4	.	TGTGCCAGCACCCCGGACATTAATGAGCAGTTCTTC	CASTPDINEQFF
.	TRBJ2-3	TRBV3-1/TRBV3-2	.	TGTGCCAGCAGCCAAGGACTGGGATTAAAGGGGTGGGATACGCAGTATTTT	CASSQGLGLKGWDTQYF
.	TRBJ1-2	TRBV7-9	.	TGTGCCAGCAGCAGGAGTTACAGGGATGACTACACCTTC	CASSRSYRDDYTF
.	TRBJ2-3	TRBV7-2	.	TGTGCCAGCAGCTTAGGCCAGTTCACAGATACGCAGTATTTT	CASSLGQFTDTQYF
.	TRBJ2-3	TRBV7-2	TRBD2	TGTGCCAGCCGGGGGGGCACAGATACGCAGTATTTT	CASRGGTDTQYF
.	TRBJ1-1	TRBV6-6	TRBD1	TGTGCCAGCATTCCGGGACAGGCGAACACTGAAGCTTTCTTT	CASIPGQANTEAFF
.	TRBJ2-1	TRBV7-9	.	TGTGCCAGCAGTCGACTAGACCCTCCGAAGAATGAGCAGTTCTTC	CASSRLDPPKNEQFF
.	TRBJ2-7	TRBV11-2	TRBD1	TGTGCCAGCAGCTTTGGGACAGGGACCTACGAGCAGTACTTC	CASSFGTGTYEQYF
once	TRBJ2-1	TRBV7-2	.	TGTGCCAGCAGCTTAATTGGGGGCGGGGGACCCTCCTACAATGAGCAGTTCTTC	CASSLIGGGGPSYNEQFF
.	TRBJ1-1	TRBV7-9	.	TGTGCCAGCAGCTTACGAGCGAGGGGGAGAGGGGACACTGAAGCTTTCTTT	CASSLRARGRGDTEAFF
.	TRBJ1-4	TRBV5-4	.	TGTGCCAGCAGCTTAGGACAAGGTGGAAAACTGTTTTTT	CASSLGQGGKLFF
.	TRBJ2-3	TRBV30	.	TGTGCCTGGAGCGGTTTCTTTGTGCGGCCGACAGATACGCAGTATTTT	CAWSGFFVRPTDTQYF
once	TRBJ1-2	TRBV24-1	.	TGTGCCACCAGTGAGCACAGCTATGGCTACACCTTC	CATSEHSYGYTF
.	TRBJ2-5	TRBV5-1	TRBD2	TGCGCCAGCAGCTCGACTAGCGGCCAAGAGACCCAGTACTTC	CASSSTSGQETQYF
.	TRBJ2-1	TRBV6-2/TRBV6-3	.	TGTGCCAGCAGTCTAATGAACAATGAGCAGTTCTTC	CASSLMNNEQFF
once	TRBJ2-1	TRBV29-1	TRBD2	TGCAGCGTTGAAGATCCCCAAGCGGGGGGCGACAATGAGCAGTTCTTC	CSVEDPQAGGDNEQFF
.	TRBJ2-7	TRBV5-4	TRBD2	TGTGCCAGCAGCTTGGGAAGCGGGGGGGGATACGAGCAGTACTTC	CASSLGSGGGYEQYF
once	TRBJ1-5	TRBV19	.	TGTGCCAGTAGTATGGTCCCTCAGCAGCCCCAGCATTTT	CASSMVPQQPQHF
.	TRBJ1-4	TRBV4-1	.	TGCGCCAGCAGCCAAGCGAACCGGGACTCGAAACTGTTTTTT	CASSQANRDSKLFF
.	TRBJ2-3	TRBV4-1	.	TGCGCCAGCAGCGAATCAGGGCCCAGCACAGATACGCAGTATTTT	CASSESGPSTDTQYF
.	TRBJ1-4	TRBV18	.	TGTGCCAGCTCACCACCTCACGGGGAACTGTTTTTT	CASSPPHGELFF
.	TRBJ1-5	TRBV19	TRBD1	TGTGCCAGTAGTATTGATTGGACAGGGCAAGCCGGGAGCAATCAGCCCCAGCATTTT	CASSIDWTGQAGSNQPQHF
once	TRBJ1-2	TRBV19	TRBD1	TGTGCCAGTAGTCAGGACAGGGGTGCGGGTGGCTACACCTTC	CASSQDRGAGGYTF
once	TRBJ1-4	TRBV2	.	TGTGCCAGCAGTGAAAGTATGGCCGAAAAACTGTTTTTT	CASSESMAEKLFF
once	TRBJ2-2	TRBV6-1	.	TGTGCCAGCAGTGAAGTCCTAGGAACCGGGGAGCTGTTTTTT	CASSEVLGTGELFF
.	TRBJ1-1	TRBV19	.	TGTGCCAGTAGGCTAATCCCCGGGGGCACTGAAGCTTTCTTT	CASRLIPGGTEAFF
.	TRBJ1-3	TRBV9	.	TGTGCCACCAATCGGGGAAACACCATATATTTT	CATNRGNTIYF